Shown below are 12 T cell receptor beta chains from a single sample sequenced in a study of T cell changes during pregnancy in multiple sclerosis. Measured with immunoSEQ multiplex PCR; TCRdb has only the in-frame clones, and not every one. The sample includes tens of thousands of clones, roughly 92% seen only once; the top ten take about 2%. Sample: peripheral blood, taken before pregnancy. The receptors were gathered from a female donor with multiple sclerosis, enrolled in a pregnancy study.

This chain joins TRBV15 and TRBJ2-5; a possible D gene is TRBD2 (6 bases). The CDR3 consists of 13 residues. Germline CDR1 and CDR2: LNHNV and YYDKDF (reference sequence). V was clipped by 6 bases and J by 4 bases, with 12 bases between them. CDR3 coding DNA: TGTGCCACCAGACGTAGCGGTATAGAGACCCAGTACTTC. As protein: CATRRSGIETQYF.

The rearrangement uses TRBV29-1 and TRBJ1-2; TRBD1 is a possible D gene (5 bases). V gave up 1 base and J gave up 8 bases, with 8 bases separating them. In germline, CDR1 is SQVTM, CDR2 ANQGSEA. This CDR3 spans 11 amino acids. The chain's CDR3 is CSVEGGVGYTF. The CDR3 bases are TGCAGCGTTGAAGGGGGGGTGGGCTACACCTTC.

This chain connects TRBV5-1 to TRBJ1-1, with 10 nucleotides matching TRBD1. The V gene's germline CDR1 is SGHRS and CDR2 YFSETQ. Trimming took 4 bases from V and 4 from J; bases not matched to a gene: 4. The CDR3 spans 14 residues. DNA of the CDR3: TGCGCCAGCAGCAGACGACAGGGGGCCACTGAAGCTTTCTTT. It codes for CASSRRQGATEAFF.

In this sample, this clone turned up once. V gene TRBV5-1 combines with J gene TRBJ2-7; 9 bases map to TRBD2. Per the germline V gene, CDR1 is SGHRS and CDR2 is YFSETQ. Trimming cost V 4 bases and J 3 bases; bases outside gene matches: 20. The CDR3 loop spans 19 amino acids. The CDR3 bases are TGCGCCAGCAGCCCCCTCCAGGCGGGCGGGAGGGCTGGGATCTACGAGCAGTACTTC. It yields the protein CASSPLQAGGRAGIYEQYF.

The rearrangement uses TRBV5-1 and TRBJ2-1; D possibly corresponds to TRBD2 (5 bases). CDR1 and CDR2 from the germline V gene are SGHRS and YFSETQ. This CDR3 comprises 13 residues. Trimming took 2 bases from V and 6 from J, leaving 9 bases between them. The CDR3 sequence is CASSLVLANEQFF. CDR3 DNA: TGCGCCAGCAGCTTAGTTCTAGCCAATGAGCAGTTCTTC.

The chain couples TRBV19 to TRBJ1-1; D is unclear. The germline CDR1 and CDR2 sequences are LNHDA and SQIVND (reference sequence). The length of the CDR3 is 12 residues. V was clipped by 3 bases and J by 11 bases, with 13 bases between them. The CDR3 region has the DNA TGTGCCAGTAGTATTCGGCGGAGCGGGGCTTTCTTT. Protein sequence: CASSIRRSGAFF.

The chain recombines TRBV25-1 with TRBJ2-2, with D possibly being TRBD1 (6 bases). Trimming removed 6 bases from V and 3 bases from J, with 11 bases in between. This CDR3 is built from 14 residues. Germline V gene data show CDR1 as MGHDK and CDR2 as SYGVNS. The DNA for the CDR3 is TGTGCCAGCAGACAGGGATTTGACACCGGGGAGCTGTTTTTT. This sequence encodes CASRQGFDTGELFF.

The chain has TRBV11-2 and TRBJ1-1; tentative D call: TRBD1 (6 bases). The CDR3 sequence is 13 residues long. The V end was cut by 0 bases, the J end by 5 bases, with 7 bases between. Per the germline V gene, CDR1 is SGHAT and CDR2 is FQNNGV. The CDR3 coding sequence is TGTGCCAGCAGCTTAGACAGGGGTACTGAAGCTTTCTTT. This encodes CASSLDRGTEAFF.

The V gene is TRBV29-1, the J gene TRBJ2-4; weak D call: TRBD1 (5 bases). The CDR3 sequence is 12 residues long. Germline-derived CDR1 and CDR2 are SQVTM and ANQGSEA. V gave up 7 bases and J gave up 11 bases, with 18 bases separating them. The CDR3 DNA sequence: TGCAGCGGTGTCCTCGCGGCAGGGTTTCAGTACTTC. Its protein product is CSGVLAAGFQYF.

V is TRBV7-9 and J is TRBJ2-1; 12 bases map to TRBD2. Germline loops: CDR1 SEHNR, CDR2 FQNEAQ (reference sequence). V gave up 2 bases and J gave up 9 bases; unmatched junction bases: 5. The CDR3 has 15 residues. CDR3 nucleotides: TGTGCCAGCAGCTTAATAAGACTAGCGGGAGCTGAGCAGTTCTTC. Protein: CASSLIRLAGAEQFF. Variable domain in full (rest from reference TRBV7-9 and TRBJ2-1): DTGVSQNPRHKITKRGQNVTFRCDPISEHNRLYWYRQTLGQGPEFLTYFQNEAQLEKSRLLSDRFSAERPKGSFSTLEIQRTEQGDSAMYLCASSLIRLAGAEQFFGPGTRLTVL.

The chain employs TRBV5-4 and TRBJ2-1, with 9 bases fitting TRBD2. The CDR3 consists of 15 residues. Germline V CDR1 and CDR2: SGHNT, YYREEE (reference sequence). The V segment lost 1 base and the J segment 5 bases; nucleotides outside the gene matches: 4. The CDR3 coding sequence is TGTGCCAGCAGCTTGCTAGCGGGACCCCACAATGAGCAGTTCTTC. As protein: CASSLLAGPHNEQFF.

The CDR3 bases are TGTGCCAGCAGCCCTGCAGCTGGGGCCAACGTCCTGACTTTC. As protein: CASSPAAGANVLTF. This sequence joins TRBV7-9 and TRBJ2-6; unclear D gene. Deletions cut 5 bases from V and 2 bases from J, with 7 bases between. The CDR3 sequence is 14 residues long. Per the germline V gene, CDR1 is SEHNR and CDR2 is FQNEAQ (reference sequence).